The 29 T cell receptor beta chains below were found in one sample sequenced in a study of blood T cell repertoires in COVID-19. This table comes from immunoSEQ multiplex PCR, and its TCRdb copy is limited to in-frame clones, with some not included. The repertoire holds 85,000 to 100,000 clones, with under 90% as singletons. Sequencing was carried out using peripheral blood. These TCRs come from a human donor in a cohort sampled during active COVID-19.

This chain joins TRBV5-1 and TRBJ1-2; 8 bases fit TRBD1. Germline V gene sequence: CDR1 SGHRS, CDR2 YFSETQ. CDR3 length: 12 residues. Trimming cost V 2 bases and J 8 bases; bases outside gene matches: 2. The CDR3 spells CASSLQGVGYTF. CDR3 coding DNA: TGCGCCAGCAGCTTACAGGGGGTCGGCTACACCTTC.

The chain joins TRBV5-8 to TRBJ1-5, with TRBD1 matching 7 bases. The CDR3 runs 16 residues. J was trimmed by 5 bases and V by 0 bases; bases with no gene match: 8. Germline loops: CDR1 SGHTS, CDR2 YDEGEE. CDR3 bases: TGTGCCAGCAGCTTGGCACAGGGGACGAGGGATCAGCCCCAGCATTTT. Its translation: CASSLAQGTRDQPQHF.

The rearrangement links TRBV18 to TRBJ1-1, with D tentatively TRBD1 (6 bases). CDR3 length equals 14 residues. Germline CDR1 and CDR2: KGHSH and LQKENI. Trimming shortened V by 3 bases and J by 4 bases, and 12 bases separated the two germline ends. CDR3 DNA sequence: TGTGCCAGCTCACCGAGGCAGGGGTTCACTGAAGCTTTCTTT. Translation: CASSPRQGFTEAFF. The full variable domain, its missing parts supplied by reference TRBV18 and TRBJ1-1, is NAGVMQNPRHLVRRRGQEARLRCSPMKGHSHVYWYRQLPEEGLKFMVYLQKENIIDESGMPKERFSAEFPKEGPSILRIQQVVRGDSAAYFCASSPRQGFTEAFFGQGTRLTVV.

This chain uses TRBV19 with TRBJ2-5; TRBD2 is a possible D gene (6 bases). The germline V gene encodes CDR1 LNHDA and CDR2 SQIVND (reference sequence). V was pared by 4 bases and J by 1 base, with 13 bases between. The CDR3 consists of 15 residues. The CDR3 loop reads CASSNGGLSQETQYF. DNA for the CDR3: TGTGCCAGTAGTAATGGGGGACTTTCCCAAGAGACCCAGTACTTC. Drawing the rest from reference TRBV19 and TRBJ2-5, the complete variable domain is DGGITQSPKYLFRKEGQNVTLSCEQNLNHDAMYWYRQDPGQGLRLIYYSQIVNDFQKGDIAEGYSVSREKKESFPLTVTSAQKNPTAFYLCASSNGGLSQETQYFGPGTRLLVL.

The chain employs TRBV5-1 and TRBJ2-5; TRBD2 agrees at 10 bases. V was clipped by 3 bases and J by 2 bases; unmatched bases: 4. Germline V gene data show CDR1 as SGHRS and CDR2 as YFSETQ. This CDR3 is built from 15 residues. This chain's CDR3 is CASSSRTSGQETQYF. The CDR3 DNA reads as TGCGCCAGCAGCTCAAGGACTAGCGGACAAGAGACCCAGTACTTC.

The genes are TRBV5-1 and TRBJ2-1, with TRBD2 as a possible D gene (5 bases). The CDR3 has 16 amino acids. The germline CDR1 and CDR2 sequences are SGHRS and YFSETQ. The V end lost 3 bases, the J end lost 0 bases, and 13 bases lay between the germline ends. The CDR3 loop is CASSWAVGSSYNEQFF. As DNA, the CDR3 is TGCGCCAGCAGCTGGGCTGTGGGGAGCTCCTACAATGAGCAGTTCTTC.

This chain uses TRBV19 with TRBJ2-6; weak D call: TRBD1 (6 bases). V was shortened by 8 bases and J by 0 bases, with 11 bases between the two germline ends. The CDR3 totals 15 residues. CDR1 and CDR2 (germline): LNHDA, SQIVND (reference sequence). The CDR3 sequence: CASGLGGSGANVLTF. In DNA, the CDR3 is TGTGCCAGTGGGTTAGGGGGCTCTGGGGCCAACGTCCTGACTTTC.

This rearrangement joins TRBV19 to TRBJ1-5; 12 bases agree with TRBD1. J gave up 5 bases and V 2 bases, and 4 bases lay outside the gene matches. The length of the CDR3 is 16 residues. Germline V gene data show CDR1 as LNHDA and CDR2 as SQIVND (reference sequence). CDR3 nucleotide sequence: TGTGCCAGTAGTATACGGGACAGGGGGCGATATCAGCCCCAGCATTTT. Its protein product is CASSIRDRGRYQPQHF.

The chain has TRBV10-3 and TRBJ2-7, with TRBD2 matching 9 bases. The CDR3 is 16 amino acids. The ends lost 0 bases at V and 4 bases at J; junction bases unmatched: 7. From germline, CDR1 is ENHRY and CDR2 SYGVKD. The DNA for the CDR3 is TGTGCCATCAGTGAGTCGAGGGTAGCGGGAGAGTACGAGCAGTACTTC. Protein product: CAISESRVAGEYEQYF.

In this sample, this clone turned up a few times. V usage is TRBV14 and J usage is TRBJ1-1, with D possibly matching TRBD1 (6 bases). V was shortened by 4 bases and J by 1 base, with 19 bases between the two germline ends. Germline CDR1 is SGHDN and CDR2 is FVKESK. This CDR3 spans 17 amino acids. The CDR3 loop reads CASSPQMRGRGNTEAFF. CDR3 nucleotides: TGTGCCAGCAGCCCCCAAATGCGGGGGCGAGGGAACACTGAAGCTTTCTTT.

CDR3 coding DNA: TGTGCCAGCAACATACAGGGGCCCTCCTACGAGCAGTACTTC. This translates into CASNIQGPSYEQYF. The gene calls are TRBV2 and TRBJ2-7; 7 positions match TRBD1. The CDR3 sequence is 14 residues long. Trimming cost V 7 bases and J 0 bases; bases outside gene matches: 6. The germline gives CDR1 SNHLY, CDR2 FYNNEI.

J is TRBJ2-2 and V is TRBV5-1, with D unclear. Germline V gene sequence: CDR1 SGHRS, CDR2 YFSETQ. This CDR3 region has 15 residues. V gave up 1 base and J gave up 0 bases, with 7 bases separating them. This CDR3 reads CASSLLLANTGELFF. CDR3 DNA: TGCGCCAGCAGCTTGTTACTGGCGAACACCGGGGAGCTGTTTTTT.

The chain is built from TRBV6-5 and TRBJ1-2; 7 bases are shared with TRBD1. Germline values: CDR1 MNHEY, CDR2 SVGAGI. The V segment lost 6 bases and the J segment 2 bases; nucleotides outside the gene matches: 9. There are 15 residues in the CDR3. The DNA of the CDR3 is TGTGCCAGCAGCAGGGGACAGACGACGAACTATGGCTACACCTTC. Its protein product is CASSRGQTTNYGYTF.

There are a few counts of this clone. The chain has TRBV5-4 and TRBJ1-1; D not certain. Trimming shortened V by 4 bases and J by 4 bases, and 17 bases separated the two germline ends. Germline V lookup: CDR1 SGHNT, CDR2 YYREEE (reference sequence). This CDR3 spans 15 amino acids. The CDR3 loop reads CASSNPRTRRTEAFF. DNA for the CDR3: TGTGCCAGCAGCAATCCTCGTACCAGGCGCACTGAAGCTTTCTTT.

The V and J genes are TRBV11-3 and TRBJ2-5; D uncertain. Trimming left V 1 base short and J 2 bases short, with 11 bases between. This CDR3 spans 15 amino acids. Germline values: CDR1 SGHNT, CDR2 YENEEA. The CDR3 nucleotides are TGTGCCAGCAGCTTAGGGGTCTCTAGGCAAGAGACCCAGTACTTC. It specifies CASSLGVSRQETQYF.

This chain links TRBV19 with TRBJ2-1; D may be TRBD2 (6 bases). The length of the CDR3 is 15 residues. Germline V CDR1 and CDR2: LNHDA, SQIVND (reference sequence). The ends were cut back, 0 bases at V and 4 bases at J, with 10 bases in the middle. DNA of the CDR3: TGTGCCAGTAGTATAGAGGGGACTTCGTACAATGAGCAGTTCTTC. Amino acid sequence: CASSIEGTSYNEQFF. Complete variable domain (other parts from reference TRBV19 and TRBJ2-1): DGGITQSPKYLFRKEGQNVTLSCEQNLNHDAMYWYRQDPGQGLRLIYYSQIVNDFQKGDIAEGYSVSREKKESFPLTVTSAQKNPTAFYLCASSIEGTSYNEQFFGPGTRLTVL.

This chain joins TRBV6-2 or TRBV6-3 and TRBJ1-1; 7 bases match TRBD1. The CDR3 sequence is 15 residues long. CDR1 and CDR2 from the germline V gene are MNHEY and SVGEGT. Trimming cost V 5 bases and J 0 bases; bases outside gene matches: 6. Here the CDR3 reads CASSQQTGMNTEAFF. Written as DNA, the CDR3 is TGTGCCAGCAGTCAACAGACAGGGATGAACACTGAAGCTTTCTTT.

The genes are TRBV5-5 and TRBJ1-2; D gene ambiguous. Trimming removed 0 bases from V and 3 bases from J, with 12 bases in between. This CDR3 comprises 15 residues. Germline-derived CDR1 and CDR2 are SGHKS and YYEKEE (reference sequence). CDR3 sequence: CASSLDWSEDYGYTF. CDR3 in DNA: TGTGCCAGCAGCTTGGATTGGTCAGAGGACTATGGCTACACCTTC.

The chain carries TRBV28 and TRBJ2-5; TRBD1 matches 8 bases. Germline loops: CDR1 MDHEN, CDR2 SYDVKM. The CDR3 totals 14 residues. Losses at the gene ends were 4 bases for V and 5 bases for J; bases not matched to a gene: 6. The CDR3 spells CASSSGGFWETQYF. CDR3 bases: TGTGCCAGCAGTTCAGGGGGCTTCTGGGAGACCCAGTACTTC. The whole variable domain, remainder taken from reference TRBV28 and TRBJ2-5, is DVKVTQSSRYLVKRTGEKVFLECVQDMDHENMFWYRQDPGLGLRLIYFSYDVKMKEKGDIPEGYSVSREKKERFSLILESASTNQTSMYLCASSSGGFWETQYFGPGTRLLVL.

The chain uses TRBV15 and TRBJ2-2, with D uncertain. This CDR3 comprises 14 residues. The germline V gene encodes CDR1 LNHNV and CDR2 YYDKDF (reference sequence). V shed 1 base and J shed 3 bases, with 6 bases lying between them. DNA of the CDR3: TGTGCCACCAGCAGAGTCATAGACACCGGGGAGCTGTTTTTT. This translates into CATSRVIDTGELFF. Looking up the rest from reference TRBV15 and TRBJ2-2 gives the full variable domain: DAMVIQNPRYQVTQFGKPVTLSCSQTLNHNVMYWYQQKSSQAPKLLFHYYDKDFNNEADTPDNFQSRRPNTSFCFLDIRSPGLGDTAMYLCATSRVIDTGELFFGEGSRLTVL.

This chain connects TRBV21-1 to TRBJ1-6; the table's D call of TRBD1 was not tested on the DNA. TRBV21-1 is a pseudogene. The CDR3 has 16 residues. The CDR3 nucleotides are TGTGCCAGCAGCAAAGAGGACAGGGGGTATAATTCACCCCTCCACTTT. It encodes CASSKEDRGYNSPLHF.

The CDR3 sequence: CASSKTGASNQPQHF. The CDR3 nucleotides are TGTGCCAGCAGCAAGACAGGGGCCAGCAATCAGCCCCAGCATTTT. The rearrangement links TRBV7-2 to TRBJ1-5; 8 positions agree with TRBD1. Germline V CDR1 and CDR2: SGHTA, FQGNSA. The CDR3 consists of 15 residues. J gave up 1 base and V 5 bases, and 4 bases lay outside the gene matches.

CDR3 sequence: CASRMGTGNTGELFF. For the CDR3, the DNA is TGTGCCAGTAGAATGGGGACAGGGAACACCGGGGAGCTGTTTTTT. The V gene is TRBV19, the J gene TRBJ2-2, with TRBD1 matching 8 bases. Germline assignment: CDR1 LNHDA and CDR2 SQIVND (reference sequence). The length of the CDR3 is 15 residues. J gave up 1 base and V 6 bases, and 4 bases lay outside the gene matches.

The chain joins TRBV7-2 to TRBJ2-1; 8 nucleotides match TRBD2. The CDR3 sequence is 17 residues long. Per germline, CDR1 SGHTA and CDR2 FQGNSA. Trimming took 0 bases from V and 2 from J; bases not matched to a gene: 6. The CDR3 is CASSLARSSGPYNEQFF. As DNA, the CDR3 is TGTGCCAGCAGCTTAGCGAGGTCTAGCGGGCCCTACAATGAGCAGTTCTTC.

The chain uses TRBV5-4 and TRBJ2-2; 14 nucleotides align to TRBD2. V shed 4 bases, J shed 6 bases, and the junction held 5 bases outside the gene matches. This CDR3 spans 16 amino acids. The germline gives CDR1 SGHNT, CDR2 YYREEE (reference sequence). CDR3 protein: CASSRGLAGGSGELFF. CDR3 nucleotide sequence: TGTGCCAGCAGCCGAGGACTAGCGGGAGGATCCGGGGAGCTGTTTTTT.

This clone showed up just once. The CDR3 protein is CASSLNPTGSNTGELFF. The CDR3 DNA follows: TGTGCCAGCAGCTTAAATCCCACAGGATCGAACACCGGGGAGCTGTTTTTT. The chain links TRBV7-3 to TRBJ2-2; maybe TRBD1 (5 bases). The V and J ends lost 1 base and 0 bases respectively, with 12 bases between them. The CDR3 is 17 residues long. Per germline, CDR1 SGHTA and CDR2 FQGTGA.

The chain has TRBV5-6 and TRBJ2-1; TRBD2 agrees at 9 bases. The CDR3 covers 16 residues. Germline V gene lookup returns CDR1 SGHDT and CDR2 YYEEEE. After removal of 5 bases from V and 3 bases from J, the junction contained 9 bases not matched to a gene. In nucleotides, the CDR3 is TGTGCCAGCAGTCGGTTAGCGGGGGCAAGCTACAATGAGCAGTTCTTC. Its translation is CASSRLAGASYNEQFF.

The genes are TRBV28 and TRBJ2-1; no firm D call. Germline loops: CDR1 MDHEN, CDR2 SYDVKM. This CDR3 has 13 amino acids. Trimming left V 7 bases short and J 0 bases short, with 7 bases between. In DNA form, the CDR3 reads TGTGCCAGCATCTCTAGCTCCTACAATGAGCAGTTCTTC. Residues: CASISSSYNEQFF. Together with reference TRBV28 and TRBJ2-1, the CDR3 gives the full variable domain: DVKVTQSSRYLVKRTGEKVFLECVQDMDHENMFWYRQDPGLGLRLIYFSYDVKMKEKGDIPEGYSVSREKKERFSLILESASTNQTSMYLCASISSSYNEQFFGPGTRLTVL.

V gene TRBV2 combines with J gene TRBJ2-7, with 9 nucleotides matching TRBD1. Trimming cost V 4 bases and J 0 bases; bases outside gene matches: 10. This CDR3 contains 17 residues. Germline CDR1 and CDR2: SNHLY and FYNNEI. In DNA form, the CDR3 reads TGTGCCAGCAGTGCCTCGGGGCTGGACAGGGGCTCCTACGAGCAGTACTTC. The encoded protein is CASSASGLDRGSYEQYF.